The T cell receptor (beta chain) under discussion was sequenced for a study of blood T cell repertoires in COVID-19. The overall study: COVID-19 samples, acute and convalescent, were from the United States, Italy and Spain. In each case, the material was cDNA or gDNA derived from T cells, B-cell-depleted T cells, or PBMCs.

The CDR3 runs 15 residues. Trimming cost V 5 bases and J 6 bases, with 18 bases left between them. Germline CDR1 and CDR2: SGHTA and FQGTGA. Methods used by the authors: Estimation of nucleated cell counts relied on the amplification of reference gene primers. TCRdb's table, derived via immunoSEQ multiplex PCR, lists solely in-frame clones and lacks some. The V and J calls and clone size come from that table; D and trimming were worked out from the DNA. The sample consists of approximately 63,000 clones, roughly 89% of them appearing once. This chain joins TRBV7-3 and TRBJ2-3; D perhaps matches TRBD1 (6 bases). The sequenced sample consisted of peripheral blood. This receptor was identified in a human donor in a cohort sampled during active COVID-19. The CDR3 loop is CASSQQGWGLDTQYF. The CDR3 DNA sequence: TGTGCCAGCAGCCAACAGGGATGGGGATTGGATACGCAGTATTTT. Full variable domain (outside the CDR3, taken from reference TRBV7-3 and TRBJ2-3): GAGVSQTPSNKVTEKGKYVELRCDPISGHTALYWYRQSLGQGPEFLIYFQGTGAADDSGLPNDRFFAVRPEGSVSTLKIQRTERGDSAVYLCASSQQGWGLDTQYFGPGTRLTVL.